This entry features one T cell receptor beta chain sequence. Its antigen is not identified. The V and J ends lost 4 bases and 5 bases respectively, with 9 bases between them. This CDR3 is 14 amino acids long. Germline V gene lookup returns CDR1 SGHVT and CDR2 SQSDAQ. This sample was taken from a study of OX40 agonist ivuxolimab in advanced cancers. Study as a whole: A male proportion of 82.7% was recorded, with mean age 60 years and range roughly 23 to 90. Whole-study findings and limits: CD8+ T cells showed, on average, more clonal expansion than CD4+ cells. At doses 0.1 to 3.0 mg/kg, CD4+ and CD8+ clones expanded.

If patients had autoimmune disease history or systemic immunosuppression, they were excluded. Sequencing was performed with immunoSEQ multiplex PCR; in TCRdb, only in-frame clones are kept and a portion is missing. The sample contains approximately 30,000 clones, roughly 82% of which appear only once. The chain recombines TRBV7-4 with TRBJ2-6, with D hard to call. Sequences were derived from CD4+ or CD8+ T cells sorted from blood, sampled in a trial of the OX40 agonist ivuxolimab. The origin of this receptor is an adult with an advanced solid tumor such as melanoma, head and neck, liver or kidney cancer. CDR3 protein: CASSSQSRANVLTF. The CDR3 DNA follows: TGTGCCAGCAGCTCACAAAGTCGGGCCAACGTCCTGACTTTC.